A selection of T cell receptor beta chains follows, all from one sample in a study of T cell repertoires in cytomegalovirus infection. Using its own MiXCR run on the reads, TCRdb lists one record per CDR3 protein. This sample has 450,000 to 600,000 distinct CDR3 sequences, with approximately 11% found just once. The specimen was PBMCs. These receptors were collected from a human donor in good health (CMV status not recorded). Some clones in this sample may be carry-over from other donors' samples. The CDR3 runs from the conserved cysteine through the conserved F or W. The D gene is left open where the match is weak. Not all rows give a size; the values are once, few, many and, for expanded clones, a class.

cdr3_aa cdr3_nt j_call v_call d_call clone_size
CASSTGLQPQHF TGTGCCAGCAGTACGGGACTGCAGCCCCAGCATTTT TRBJ1-5 TRBV28 NA many
CASSFFGDSSYNEQFF TGTGCCAGCAGCTTCTTCGGCGATAGCTCCTACAATGAGCAGTTCTTC TRBJ2-1 TRBV7-9 NA many
CASSPVGERYIQYF TGTGCCAGCAGCCCCGTCGGTGAAAGGTACATTCAGTACTTC TRBJ2-4 TRBV2 NA NA
CASSQETASSYNSPLHF TGCGCCAGCAGCCAAGAGACAGCGAGCTCCTATAATTCACCCCTCCACTTT TRBJ1-6 TRBV4-1 NA many
CASSALEADTQYF TGTGCCAGCAGCGCACTAGAAGCAGATACGCAGTATTTT TRBJ2-3 TRBV16 NA NA
CSVEGTPVISTDTQYF TGCAGCGTTGAGGGGACACCAGTGATTAGCACAGATACGCAGTATTTT TRBJ2-3 TRBV29-1 NA few
CSVPGLAGYSYEQYF TGCAGCGTCCCCGGACTAGCGGGGTACTCCTACGAGCAGTACTTC TRBJ2-7 TRBV29-1 TRBD2 NA
CASSPWGGGAGETQYF TGTGCCAGCAGCCCTTGGGGCGGGGGGGCGGGGGAGACCCAGTACTTC TRBJ2-5 TRBV7-8 TRBD2 many
CASSSNRGGQPQHF TGTGCCAGCAGCTCAAACAGAGGGGGCCAGCCCCAGCATTTT TRBJ1-5 TRBV7-8 TRBD1 NA
CAWSVSLTEAFF TGTGCCTGGAGTGTAAGCTTGACTGAAGCTTTCTTT TRBJ1-1 TRBV30 NA many
CASSMGRGDFSYEQYF TGTGCCAGTAGTATGGGCCGGGGGGACTTCTCCTACGAGCAGTACTTC TRBJ2-7 TRBV19 TRBD2 many
CASTPEGDTQYF TGTGCCAGCACCCCCGAAGGAGATACGCAGTATTTT TRBJ2-3 TRBV3-1 NA few
CARSSRTQHF TGTGCCAGAAGCTCAAGGACCCAGCATTTT TRBJ1-5 TRBV5-3 NA NA
CASSFDRGGEQFF TGTGCCAGCAGCTTTGACAGGGGAGGTGAGCAGTTCTTC TRBJ2-1 TRBV7-9 TRBD1 NA
CASSFPPRDRGYSSNTGELFF TGTGCCAGCAGCTTTCCCCCTAGGGACAGGGGGTACTCATCGAACACCGGGGAGCTGTTTTTT TRBJ2-2 TRBV5-8 TRBD1 many
CSVDGHSIYGYTF TGCAGCGTTGATGGGCACAGTATCTATGGCTACACCTTC TRBJ1-2 TRBV29-1 NA few
CASSFGQGNSPLHF TGTGCCAGCAGTTTCGGACAGGGGAATTCACCCCTCCACTTT TRBJ1-6 TRBV27 TRBD1 NA
CASSIGGHGLYGYTF TGTGCCAGTAGTATAGGAGGGCACGGTCTATATGGCTACACCTTC TRBJ1-2 TRBV19 NA many
CASSYASSNQPQHF TGTGCCAGCAGTTACGCTTCCAGCAATCAGCCCCAGCATTTT TRBJ1-5 TRBV6-5 NA NA
CASSPDGLAIDTQYF TGTGCCAGCAGCCCAGATGGGCTAGCGATAGATACGCAGTATTTT TRBJ2-3 TRBV7-9 NA NA
CASSLTGASAEAFF TGTGCCAGCAGTTTAACAGGGGCTAGCGCTGAAGCTTTCTTT TRBJ1-1 TRBV27 TRBD1 NA
CSAQTGGYGYTF TGCAGCGCACAGACAGGGGGCTATGGCTACACCTTC TRBJ1-2 TRBV29-1 TRBD1 many
CASSYSREGMYQETQYF TGTGCCAGCAGTTACTCGCGGGAGGGAATGTACCAAGAGACCCAGTACTTC TRBJ2-5 TRBV6-6 TRBD2 many
CASSLGQVDYGYTF TGTGCCAGCAGCTTAGGGCAGGTGGACTATGGCTACACCTTC TRBJ1-2 TRBV7-6 NA few
CSARRGPSTDTQYF TGCAGTGCTAGGCGGGGACCTAGCACAGATACGCAGTATTTT TRBJ2-3 TRBV20-1 NA NA
CASSEAAEWDRGRPNYGYTF TGTGCCAGCAGTGAAGCGGCGGAATGGGACAGGGGGCGGCCTAACTATGGCTACACCTTC TRBJ1-2 TRBV2 TRBD1 many
CASSVGGGGGHDLYEQYF TGTGCCAGCAGCGTAGGTGGTGGGGGAGGACACGACCTTTACGAGCAGTACTTC TRBJ2-7 TRBV9 NA few
CASSLGDGSYEQYF TGTGCCAGCAGCTTGGGGGACGGTTCCTACGAGCAGTACTTC TRBJ2-7 TRBV7-6 NA many
CASSESRRTEAFF TGTGCCAGCAGTGAATCGCGGAGAACTGAAGCTTTCTTT TRBJ1-1 TRBV6-1 NA many
CASSLSLAGREDTQYF TGTGCCAGCAGCTTATCTCTAGCGGGCAGGGAAGATACGCAGTATTTT TRBJ2-3 TRBV7-3 TRBD2 many
CASSQVTAQGPGQQYF TGCGCCAGCAGCCAAGTGACGGCCCAGGGTCCGGGACAACAGTACTTC TRBJ2-7 TRBV4-1 NA few